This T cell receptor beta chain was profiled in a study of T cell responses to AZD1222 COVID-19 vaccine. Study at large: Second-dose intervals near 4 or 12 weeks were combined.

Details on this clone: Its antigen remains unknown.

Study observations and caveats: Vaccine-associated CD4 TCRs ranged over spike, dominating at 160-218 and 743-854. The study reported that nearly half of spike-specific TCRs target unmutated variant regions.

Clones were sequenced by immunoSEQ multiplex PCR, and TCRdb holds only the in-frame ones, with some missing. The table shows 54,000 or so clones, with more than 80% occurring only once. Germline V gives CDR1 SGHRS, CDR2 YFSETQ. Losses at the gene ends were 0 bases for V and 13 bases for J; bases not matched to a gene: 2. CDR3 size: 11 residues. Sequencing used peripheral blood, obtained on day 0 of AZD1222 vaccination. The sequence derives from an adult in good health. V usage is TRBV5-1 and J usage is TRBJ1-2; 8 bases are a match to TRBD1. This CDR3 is CASSLGQGFTF. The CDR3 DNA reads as TGCGCCAGCAGCTTGGGACAGGGGTTCACCTTC.